These T cell receptor beta chains were read from a single sample in a study of T cell clones after liver transplantation. Profiled with immunoSEQ multiplex PCR; TCRdb holds only in-frame clones, not every one. The table records roughly 60,000 clones, about 71% of them present only once. The source was CD4+ T cells from blood, collected at the roughly 16-month timepoint. All receptors come from a human patient who received a liver transplant. Some T cells may originate from the graft donor. Both conserved end residues are part of each CDR3. D genes are given only for firm matches. Not every row has a clone size; where given, it reads once, few, many or a size class.

V,J,D,size,CDR3,DNA
TRBV29-1,TRBJ2-3,-,few,CSVVAGSTDTQYF,TGCAGCGTCGTTGCGGGGAGCACAGATACGCAGTATTTT
TRBV18,TRBJ1-1,-,few,CASSPPSSSRTEAFF,TGTGCCAGCTCACCACCATCCTCTTCGCGAACTGAAGCTTTCTTT
TRBV6-5,TRBJ1-1,TRBD1,-,CASSHGQGDTEAFF,TGTGCCAGCAGCCATGGACAGGGGGACACTGAAGCTTTCTTT
TRBV19,TRBJ2-1,TRBD2,-,CASKGTSVDNEQFF,TGTGCCAGTAAGGGTACTAGCGTCGACAATGAGCAGTTCTTC
TRBV2,TRBJ2-5,TRBD1,-,CASRQGAGETQYF,TGTGCCAGCAGACAGGGGGCCGGGGAGACCCAGTACTTC
TRBV5-6,TRBJ2-1,TRBD1,-,CASSLKGTGVDNEQFF,TGTGCCAGCAGCTTGAAGGGGACAGGGGTAGACAATGAGCAGTTCTTC
TRBV28,TRBJ1-2,-,few,CASSTMVRQGYGYTF,TGTGCCAGCAGCACTATGGTACGGCAGGGCTATGGCTACACCTTC
TRBV14,TRBJ2-3,-,-,CASSRDLRGTDTQYF,TGTGCCAGCAGCCGGGACTTAAGGGGCACAGATACGCAGTATTTT
TRBV6-1,TRBJ2-1,-,few,CASLRDYNEQFF,TGTGCCAGCTTGAGGGACTACAATGAGCAGTTCTTC
TRBV5-1,TRBJ2-5,-,-,CASSLWAPKILETQYF,TGCGCCAGCAGCCTATGGGCTCCTAAGATTTTAGAGACCCAGTACTTC
TRBV28,TRBJ2-7,TRBD1,-,CASSLSAGQGVYF,TGTGCCAGCAGTTTATCGGCGGGACAGGGGGTGTACTTC
TRBV10-3,TRBJ2-2,-,-,CAISESQGPTGELFF,TGTGCCATCAGTGAGTCCCAGGGGCCCACCGGGGAGCTGTTTTTT
TRBV7-9,TRBJ2-7,-,-,CASSSGHLSYEQYF,TGTGCCAGCAGCTCCGGCCATCTGAGCTACGAGCAGTACTTC
TRBV6-5,TRBJ2-2,TRBD2,-,CASSQKREGGELFF,TGTGCCAGCAGCCAAAAGCGGGAAGGGGGGGAGCTGTTTTTT
TRBV19,TRBJ2-1,-,-,CASSRNFFNEQFF,TGTGCCAGTAGTCGTAATTTTTTCAATGAGCAGTTCTTC
TRBV30,TRBJ1-2,TRBD1,-,CAWSRSQGASYGYTF,TGTGCCTGGAGCCGATCACAGGGGGCGAGCTATGGCTACACCTTC
TRBV7-2,TRBJ2-3,TRBD2,-,CASSPLAGGGTDTQYF,TGTGCCAGCAGCCCATTAGCGGGAGGGGGCACAGATACGCAGTATTTT
TRBV29-1,TRBJ2-5,-,few,CSVEFVEETQYF,TGCAGCGTTGAGTTTGTGGAAGAGACCCAGTACTTC
TRBV5-1,TRBJ1-5,-,-,CASSLDTGGNQPQHF,TGCGCCAGCAGCTTGGACACAGGAGGCAATCAGCCCCAGCATTTT
TRBV29-1,TRBJ2-5,-,-,CSVGRDNSYQETQYF,TGCAGCGTTGGGCGGGACAACTCTTACCAAGAGACCCAGTACTTC
TRBV2,TRBJ1-5,TRBD1,few,CASRSVPGHGTGQPQHF,TGTGCCAGCAGGTCCGTCCCGGGACATGGGACAGGGCAGCCCCAGCATTTT
TRBV12-5,TRBJ2-3,-,-,CASGFSLLGGGLSTDTQYF,TGTGCTAGTGGTTTTTCTCTCTTGGGGGGGGGCCTTAGCACAGATACGCAGTATTTT
TRBV2,TRBJ2-3,TRBD2,-,CASKGLAGDTDTQYF,TGTGCCAGCAAGGGACTAGCGGGGGACACAGATACGCAGTATTTT
TRBV28,TRBJ1-2,TRBD1,-,CASSLPLTGGSGYTF,TGTGCCAGCAGTCTACCGTTAACAGGGGGATCTGGCTACACCTTC
TRBV7-9,TRBJ2-2,-,-,CASSLAERELFF,TGTGCCAGCAGCTTAGCTGAGCGAGAGCTGTTTTTT
TRBV19,TRBJ1-1,-,-,CASSNFRGSGTEAFF,TGTGCCAGTAGTAATTTCAGGGGTAGCGGCACTGAAGCTTTCTTT